This paragraph covers one T cell receptor (beta chain) sequence. What it binds is not known. This specimen comes from a study of Ad26.COV2.S vaccination and SARS-CoV-2 variants. The CDR3 is 13 amino acids. Germline values: CDR1 LNHDA, CDR2 SQIVND (reference sequence). V was pared by 2 bases and J by 2 bases, with 6 bases between. The treatment denotes: some 20 received Ad26.COV2.S at low or high dose, single or two shots; five or six received placebo; per-sample allocation not given. After the first vaccine or placebo injection, samples were drawn on day 63. The data were produced by immunoSEQ multiplex PCR, yet TCRdb's version contains in-frame clones alone and is incomplete. The sample records around 240,000 clones, approximately 88% being singletons. General observations from the study: Breadth and depth estimates from TCRs may understate total T cell responses. For non-spike TCRs, breadth in vaccine recipients resembled that in placebo recipients.

The sequence was collected from a person aged 18-65 years who received the Ad26.COV2.S COVID-19 vaccine or a placebo. Sample: peripheral blood, taken in a trial of Ad26.COV2.S vaccine versus placebo. The J gene is TRBJ1-2, the V gene TRBV19; no firm D call. The CDR3: CASSIIGNYGYTF. CDR3 coding DNA: TGTGCCAGTAGTATAATAGGAAACTATGGCTACACCTTC.